The clone carrying this TCR beta chain was found many times. This sample was taken from a study of regulatory T cells in long-lasting Graves disease. Indicated time point: newly diagnosed GD, antithyroid drugs for less than 3 months. From RNA extracted from PBMCs, the TCR library was made. Through Arm-PCR of CDR3 regions and iRepertoire HTBI primers, TCR beta libraries were built. TCRdb reanalysed the multiplex PCR reads using MiXCR and keeps one entry per CDR3 protein. Of some 220,000 distinct CDR3 sequences listed, around 20% are singletons. This CDR3 has 16 residues. Germline lookup yields CDR1 MNHEY and CDR2 SVGAGI. The V end lost 4 bases, the J end lost 2 bases, and 17 bases lay between the germline ends. These sequences were also reported in another study, on T cells in Graves' hyperthyroidism and ophthalmopathy.

The sequencing used peripheral blood mononuclear cells (PBMCs), collected at new diagnosis, from a patient treated with antithyroid drugs. V and J are TRBV6-5 and TRBJ2-5; a possible D gene is TRBD1 (6 bases). The TCR was taken from a woman aged 30 to 39 with Graves disease. CDR3 coding DNA: TGTGCCAGCAGTTTCAACCGGGACAAAAAACAAGAGACCCAGTACTTC. Its translation is CASSFNRDKKQETQYF.